This TCR beta chain comes out of a study of blood T cell dynamics during melanoma immunotherapy. Turning to the study itself: Patients with metastatic melanoma got pembrolizumab or nivolumab-ipilimumab as first-line care.

The time point here: week 3, after first cycle of checkpoint inhibitor. Disease control meant complete response, partial response or stable disease at 12 weeks. TCRdb's table, derived via immunoSEQ multiplex PCR, lists solely in-frame clones and lacks some. The repertoire consists of approximately 9,800 clones, with about nine tenths occurring once and the leading ten covering about 4.1%. Germline CDR1 and CDR2: MDHEN and SYDVKM. V lost 6 bases to trimming and J lost 4 bases; unmatched junction nucleotides: 9. This CDR3 is 15 amino acids long. This sequence originates from a human donor with melanoma. The sequencing here drew on blood, taken from a patient treated with checkpoint blockade. This chain joins TRBV28 and TRBJ2-4, with 7 bases fitting TRBD2. DNA of the CDR3: TGTGCCAGCAGCTTTTACCGGGACTATAAAAACATTCAGTACTTC. Translated, it gives CASSFYRDYKNIQYF.